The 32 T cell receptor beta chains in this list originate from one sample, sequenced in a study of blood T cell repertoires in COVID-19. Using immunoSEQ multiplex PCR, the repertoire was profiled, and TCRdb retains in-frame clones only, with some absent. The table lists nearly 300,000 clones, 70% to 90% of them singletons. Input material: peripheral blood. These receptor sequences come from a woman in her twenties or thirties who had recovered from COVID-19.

CDR3 DNA sequence: TGTGCCAGCAGTTTATTATCGGGAGGCTTCTCCTACGAGCAGTACTTC. Encoded protein: CASSLLSGGFSYEQYF. The rearrangement joins TRBV28 to TRBJ2-7, with 7 bases fitting TRBD2. CDR1 is MDHEN, CDR2 SYDVKM, per germline. CDR3 length: 16 residues. After removal of 1 base from V and 0 bases from J, the junction contained 6 bases not matched to a gene.

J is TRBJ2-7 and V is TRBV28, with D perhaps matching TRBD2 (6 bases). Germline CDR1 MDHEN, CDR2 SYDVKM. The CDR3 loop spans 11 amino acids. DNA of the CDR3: TGTGCAGAAGGGACTTATAACGAGCAGTACTTC. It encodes CAEGTYNEQYF.

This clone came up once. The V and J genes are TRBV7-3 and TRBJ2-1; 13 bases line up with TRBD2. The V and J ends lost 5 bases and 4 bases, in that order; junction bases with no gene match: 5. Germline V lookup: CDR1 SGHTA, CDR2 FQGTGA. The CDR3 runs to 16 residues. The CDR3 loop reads CASSVATSGGYNEQFF. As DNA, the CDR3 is TGTGCCAGCAGCGTTGCGACTAGCGGGGGGTACAATGAGCAGTTCTTC.

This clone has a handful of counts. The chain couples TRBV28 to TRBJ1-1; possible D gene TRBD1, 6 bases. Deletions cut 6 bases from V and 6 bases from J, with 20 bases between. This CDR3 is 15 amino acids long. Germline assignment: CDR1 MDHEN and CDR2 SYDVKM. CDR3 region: CASRNLLGAGAEAFF. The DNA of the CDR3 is TGTGCCAGCAGAAACCTTCTGGGGGCGGGTGCTGAAGCTTTCTTT.

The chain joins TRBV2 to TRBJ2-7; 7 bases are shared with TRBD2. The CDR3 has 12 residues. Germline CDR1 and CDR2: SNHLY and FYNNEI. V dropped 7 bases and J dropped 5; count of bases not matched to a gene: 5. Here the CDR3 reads CASKRGSDEQYF. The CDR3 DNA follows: TGTGCCAGCAAGCGGGGATCCGACGAGCAGTACTTC.

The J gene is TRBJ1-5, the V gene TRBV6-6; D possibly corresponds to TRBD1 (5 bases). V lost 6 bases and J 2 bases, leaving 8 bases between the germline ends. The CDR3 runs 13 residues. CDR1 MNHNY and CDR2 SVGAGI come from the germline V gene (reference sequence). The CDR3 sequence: CASSPTGNQPQHF. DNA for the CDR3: TGTGCCAGCAGCCCGACAGGCAATCAGCCCCAGCATTTT.

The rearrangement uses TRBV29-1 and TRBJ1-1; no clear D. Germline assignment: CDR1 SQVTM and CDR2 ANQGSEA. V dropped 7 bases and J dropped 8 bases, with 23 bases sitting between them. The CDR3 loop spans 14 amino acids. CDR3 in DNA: TGCAGCGCCCGAAGCGGTAGGGTTCAAGTAGAAGCTTTCTTT. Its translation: CSARSGRVQVEAFF.

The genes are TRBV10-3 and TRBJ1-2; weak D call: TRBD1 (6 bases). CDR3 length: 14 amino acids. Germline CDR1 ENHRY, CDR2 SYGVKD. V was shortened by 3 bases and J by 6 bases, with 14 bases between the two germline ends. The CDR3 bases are TGTGCCATCAGTGATGAAGGGGGAAGGGATGGCTACACCTTC. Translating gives CAISDEGGRDGYTF.

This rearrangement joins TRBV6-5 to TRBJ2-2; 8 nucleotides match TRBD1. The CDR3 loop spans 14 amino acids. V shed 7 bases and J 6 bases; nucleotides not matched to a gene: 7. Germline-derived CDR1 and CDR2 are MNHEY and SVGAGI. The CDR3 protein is CASNTTGEAGELFF. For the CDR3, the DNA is TGTGCCAGCAACACGACAGGGGAGGCCGGGGAGCTGTTTTTT.

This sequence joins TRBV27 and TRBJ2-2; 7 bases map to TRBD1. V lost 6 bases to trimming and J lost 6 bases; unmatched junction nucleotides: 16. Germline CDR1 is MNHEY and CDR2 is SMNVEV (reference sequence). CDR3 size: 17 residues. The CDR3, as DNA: TGTGCCAGCAGCGTTCTTGAGGGGGCTCTTTTCGCCGGGGAGCTGTTTTTT. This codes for CASSVLEGALFAGELFF.

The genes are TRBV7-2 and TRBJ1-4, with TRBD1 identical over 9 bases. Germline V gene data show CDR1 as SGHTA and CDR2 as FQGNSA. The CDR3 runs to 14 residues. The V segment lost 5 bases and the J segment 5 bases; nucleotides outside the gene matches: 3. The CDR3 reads CASSPGTGNEKLFF. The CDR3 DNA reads TGTGCCAGCAGCCCCGGGACAGGGAATGAAAAACTGTTTTTT.

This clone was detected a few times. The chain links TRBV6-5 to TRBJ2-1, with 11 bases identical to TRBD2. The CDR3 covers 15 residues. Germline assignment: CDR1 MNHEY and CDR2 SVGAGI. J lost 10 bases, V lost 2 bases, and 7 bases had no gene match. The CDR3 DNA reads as TGTGCCAGCAGTTACACTACTAGCGGGGGTTACGAGCAGTTCTTC. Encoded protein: CASSYTTSGGYEQFF.

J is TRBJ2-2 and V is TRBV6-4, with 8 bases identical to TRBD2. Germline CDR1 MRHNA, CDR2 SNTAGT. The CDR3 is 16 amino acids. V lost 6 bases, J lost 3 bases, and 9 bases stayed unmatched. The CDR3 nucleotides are TGTGCCAGCAGCGCTTTGGCGGGGGGCTACACCGGGGAGCTGTTTTTT. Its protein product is CASSALAGGYTGELFF.

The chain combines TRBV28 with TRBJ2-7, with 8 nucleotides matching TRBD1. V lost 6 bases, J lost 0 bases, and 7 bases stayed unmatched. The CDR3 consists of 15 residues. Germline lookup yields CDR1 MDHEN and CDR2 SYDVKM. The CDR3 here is CASRPGTGLSYEQYF. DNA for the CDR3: TGTGCCAGCAGACCAGGGACAGGACTCTCCTACGAGCAGTACTTC.

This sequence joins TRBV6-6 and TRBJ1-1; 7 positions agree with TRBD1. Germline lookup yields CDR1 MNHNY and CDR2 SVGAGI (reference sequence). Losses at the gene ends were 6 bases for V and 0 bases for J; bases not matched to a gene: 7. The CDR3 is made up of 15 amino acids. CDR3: CASRTQGSMNTEAFF. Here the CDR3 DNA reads TGTGCCAGCAGAACACAGGGGTCCATGAACACTGAAGCTTTCTTT.

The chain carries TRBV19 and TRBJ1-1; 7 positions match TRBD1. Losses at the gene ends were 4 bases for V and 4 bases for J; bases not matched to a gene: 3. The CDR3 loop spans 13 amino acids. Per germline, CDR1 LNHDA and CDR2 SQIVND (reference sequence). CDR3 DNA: TGTGCCAGTAGTAGGGGACAGACCACTGAAGCTTTCTTT. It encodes CASSRGQTTEAFF.

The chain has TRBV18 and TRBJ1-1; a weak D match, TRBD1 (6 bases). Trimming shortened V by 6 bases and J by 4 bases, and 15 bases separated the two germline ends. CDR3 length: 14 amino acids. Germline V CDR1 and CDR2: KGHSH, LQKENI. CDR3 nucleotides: TGTGCCAGCTCGACAGGCAGCAGCGCCACTGAAGCTTTCTTT. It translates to CASSTGSSATEAFF.

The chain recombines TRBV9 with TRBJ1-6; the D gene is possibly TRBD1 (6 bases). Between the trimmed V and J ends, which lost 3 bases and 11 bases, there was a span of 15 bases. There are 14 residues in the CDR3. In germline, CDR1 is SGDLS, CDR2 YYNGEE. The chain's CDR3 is CASSAHRAETPLHF. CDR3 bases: TGTGCCAGCAGCGCACACAGGGCGGAGACACCCCTCCACTTT.

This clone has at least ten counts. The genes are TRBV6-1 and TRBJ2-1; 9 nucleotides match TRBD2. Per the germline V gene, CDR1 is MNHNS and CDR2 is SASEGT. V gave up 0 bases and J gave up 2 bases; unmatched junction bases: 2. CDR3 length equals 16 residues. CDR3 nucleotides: TGTGCCAGCAGTGAAGCGGGCGGGGGGGCCTACAATGAGCAGTTCTTC. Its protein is CASSEAGGGAYNEQFF.

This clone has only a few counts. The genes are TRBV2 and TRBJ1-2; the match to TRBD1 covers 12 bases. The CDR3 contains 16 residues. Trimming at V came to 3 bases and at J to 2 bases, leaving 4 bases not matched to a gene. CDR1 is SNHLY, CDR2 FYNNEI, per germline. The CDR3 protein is CASSDLGTGGNYGYTF. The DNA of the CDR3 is TGTGCCAGCAGTGATCTAGGGACAGGGGGCAACTATGGCTACACCTTC.

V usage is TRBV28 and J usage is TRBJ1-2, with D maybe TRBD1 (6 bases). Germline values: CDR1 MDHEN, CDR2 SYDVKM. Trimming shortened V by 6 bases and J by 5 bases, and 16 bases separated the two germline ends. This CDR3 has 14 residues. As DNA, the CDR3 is TGTGCCAGCAGGCCCGGGACACTGGCGTATGGCTACACCTTC. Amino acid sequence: CASRPGTLAYGYTF.

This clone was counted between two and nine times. The DNA for the CDR3 is TGTGCCATCAGTGGACAGGCAAATGCTAACTATGGCTACACCTTC. It translates to CAISGQANANYGYTF. This chain connects TRBV10-3 to TRBJ1-2, with D maybe TRBD1 (6 bases). In germline, CDR1 is ENHRY, CDR2 SYGVKD. CDR3 size: 15 residues. V was clipped by 4 bases and J by 0 bases, with 12 bases between them.

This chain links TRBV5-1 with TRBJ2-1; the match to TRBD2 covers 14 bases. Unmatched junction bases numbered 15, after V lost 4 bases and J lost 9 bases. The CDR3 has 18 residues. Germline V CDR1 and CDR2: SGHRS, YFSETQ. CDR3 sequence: CASSQNRGQGLAGGEQFF. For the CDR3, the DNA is TGCGCCAGCAGCCAGAACCGGGGACAAGGACTAGCGGGGGGTGAGCAGTTCTTC.

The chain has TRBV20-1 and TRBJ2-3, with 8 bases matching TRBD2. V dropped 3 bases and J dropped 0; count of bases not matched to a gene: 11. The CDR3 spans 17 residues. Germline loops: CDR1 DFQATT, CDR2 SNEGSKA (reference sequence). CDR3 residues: CSASRLATGISTDTQYF. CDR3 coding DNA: TGCAGTGCTAGTCGACTAGCGACGGGTATCAGCACAGATACGCAGTATTTT.

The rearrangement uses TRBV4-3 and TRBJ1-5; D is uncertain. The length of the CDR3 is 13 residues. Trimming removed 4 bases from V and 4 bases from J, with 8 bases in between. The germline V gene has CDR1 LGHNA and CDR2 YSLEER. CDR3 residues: CASSPRVNQPQHF. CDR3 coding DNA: TGCGCCAGCAGCCCACGAGTAAATCAGCCCCAGCATTTT.

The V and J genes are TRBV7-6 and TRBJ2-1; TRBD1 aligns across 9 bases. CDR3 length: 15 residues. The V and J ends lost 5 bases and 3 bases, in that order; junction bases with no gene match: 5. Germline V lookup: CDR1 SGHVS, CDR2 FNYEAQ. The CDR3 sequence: CASSRGQGYYNEQFF. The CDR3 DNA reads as TGTGCCAGCAGCCGGGGACAGGGATACTACAATGAGCAGTTCTTC.

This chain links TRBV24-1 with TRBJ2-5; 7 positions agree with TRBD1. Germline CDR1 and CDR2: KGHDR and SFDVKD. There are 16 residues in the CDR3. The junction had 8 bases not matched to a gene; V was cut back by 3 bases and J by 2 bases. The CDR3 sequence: CATSDPGGQKQETQYF. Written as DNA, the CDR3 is TGTGCCACCAGTGATCCTGGGGGACAGAAACAAGAGACCCAGTACTTC.

The DNA of the CDR3 is TGTGCCAGCAGTTACTTGGGGCGAGATTCACCCCTCCACTTT. Its translation: CASSYLGRDSPLHF. The gene calls are TRBV6-5 and TRBJ1-6; a possible D gene is TRBD1 (5 bases). The length of the CDR3 is 14 residues. Trimming took off 1 base at V and 8 bases at J, with 9 bases between the two ends. The V gene's germline CDR1 is MNHEY and CDR2 SVGAGI.

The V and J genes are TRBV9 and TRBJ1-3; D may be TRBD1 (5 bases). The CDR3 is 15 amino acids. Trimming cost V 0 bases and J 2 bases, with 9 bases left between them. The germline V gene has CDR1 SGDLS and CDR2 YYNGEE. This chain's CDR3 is CASSVEGITGNTIYF. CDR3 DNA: TGTGCCAGCAGCGTAGAGGGGATCACTGGAAACACCATATATTTT.

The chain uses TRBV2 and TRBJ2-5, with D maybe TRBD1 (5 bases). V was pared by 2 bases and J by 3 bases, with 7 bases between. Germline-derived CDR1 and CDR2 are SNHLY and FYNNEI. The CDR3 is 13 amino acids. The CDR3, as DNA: TGTGCCAGCAGTGAAATAGGGGAAGAGACCCAGTACTTC. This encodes CASSEIGEETQYF.

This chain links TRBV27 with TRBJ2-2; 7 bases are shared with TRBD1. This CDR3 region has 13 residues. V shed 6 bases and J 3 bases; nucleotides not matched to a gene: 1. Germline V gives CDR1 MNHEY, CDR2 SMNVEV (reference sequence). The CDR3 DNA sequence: TGTGCCAGCAGAACAGGGGACACCGGGGAGCTGTTTTTT. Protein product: CASRTGDTGELFF.

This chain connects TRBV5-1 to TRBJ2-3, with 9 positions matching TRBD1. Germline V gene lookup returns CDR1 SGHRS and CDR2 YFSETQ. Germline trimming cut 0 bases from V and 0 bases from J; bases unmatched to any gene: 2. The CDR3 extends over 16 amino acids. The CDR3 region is CASSLGGTGSTDTQYF. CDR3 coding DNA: TGCGCCAGCAGCTTGGGGGGGACAGGGAGCACAGATACGCAGTATTTT.